This T cell receptor (beta chain) comes out of a study of Graves' ophthalmopathy and Graves' hyperthyroidism. Study observations and caveats: Sensitivity of about 70% and specificity of roughly 72% were achieved by the model that predicted ophthalmopathy progression.

The CDR3 contains 14 residues. CDR1 and CDR2 (germline): MNHNS, SASEGT. Patients with other autoimmune diseases, uncontrolled infections, pregnancy or lactation were excluded. Symptoms, serum thyroxine and TRAb, thyroid ultrasound, and orbital computed tomography formed the diagnostic basis. Note on this clonotype: Its antigen is unidentified. Its ends do not fully match the called genes, so a read error is possible.

The authors amplified TCR beta CDR3 regions, and they did so from RNA transcripts for repertoire sequencing. RT-PCR in the first round used HTBI primers; a second-round multiplex PCR followed. MiXCR, run by TCRdb on the multiplex PCR reads, gives a single entry per CDR3 protein. The sample lists roughly 350,000 distinct CDR3 sequences, about 18% occurring once. The genes are TRBV6-1 and TRBJ2-4; 7 bases fit TRBD1. The source material was peripheral blood. The receptor comes from an adult woman with stable Graves' hyperthyroidism. The CDR3 spells CASGRDRERNIKYF. CDR3 coding DNA: TGTGCCAGCGGTCGGGACAGAGAGAGAAACATTAAGTACTTC.